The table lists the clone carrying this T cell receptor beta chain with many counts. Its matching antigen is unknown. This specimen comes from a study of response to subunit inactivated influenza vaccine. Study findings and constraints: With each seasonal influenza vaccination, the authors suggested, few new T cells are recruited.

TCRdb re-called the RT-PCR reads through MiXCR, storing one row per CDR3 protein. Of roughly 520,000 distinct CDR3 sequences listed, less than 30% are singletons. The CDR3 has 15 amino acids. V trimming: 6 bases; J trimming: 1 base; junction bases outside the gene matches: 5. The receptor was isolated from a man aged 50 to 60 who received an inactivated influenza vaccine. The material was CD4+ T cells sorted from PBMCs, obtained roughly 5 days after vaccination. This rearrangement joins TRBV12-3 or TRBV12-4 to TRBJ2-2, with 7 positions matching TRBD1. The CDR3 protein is CASSRQGLNTGELFF. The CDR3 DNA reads TGTGCCAGCAGCAGACAGGGCTTGAACACCGGGGAGCTGTTTTTT.